This TCR beta chain derives from a study of shared clonotypes between healthy human individuals (dated by TCRdb to 2020 to 2021). Background on the whole study: A few men and two women, aged 18 to 49 years, made up the cohort. For each donor, CD4 naive and CD4 memory were each given three plates, CD8 naive was given two plates, and CD8 memory was given one plate. To estimate repertoire size and how much clonotype sharing occurs between individuals, the study deeply sequenced the blood TCR repertoires of five healthy adults. To increase sequencing depth and limit assay-specific biases, different laboratories used diverse techniques to prepare libraries and sequence TCR repertoires. Leukapheresis yielded between about 0.85 and 10 billion PBMCs per donor.

CD8 naive samples consisted of CD45RO-negative cells that were positively selected for CCR7, yielding a CD45RA+CCR7+ population without TemRA cells. Healthy HIV-negative adults with no recently reported acute infections or vaccinations were included as donors. Only Caucasian adults living in Nashville, Tennessee, USA were represented among the donors. Blood was obtained by leukapheresis, after which PBMCs were separated by Ficoll-Histopaque density gradient centrifugation and cryopreserved in liquid nitrogen vapor phase. Purity and quantity of every magnetically sorted T cell population were checked by analytical flow cytometry. Genomic DNA was isolated from every sorted fraction and measured by UV absorbance on a Nanodrop 2000c. The germline V gene (reference sequence) supplies CDR1 SSHAT and CDR2 FNYEAQ. From the cysteine through the phenylalanine, the CDR3 covers 15 amino acids. The read is trimmed to its CDR3 DNA, 45 bases read in frame from base 1.

Using the deep immunoSEQ assay, TCR CDR3 regions were amplified from genomic DNA by multiplex PCR. For each cell subset, the extracted genomic DNA was distributed evenly across all wells of several immunoSEQ 96-well plates, and each plate served as one replicate. For sorted subsets, each replicate PCR was loaded with 200 ng genomic DNA, equivalent to 32,000 or so T cell genomes. Purified libraries were quantified with a Qubit 3.0 fluorometer, sized on a Bioanalyzer 2100, and re-quantified with the KAPA Library Quantification kit. Every immunoSEQ 96-well plate was sequenced on a dedicated single-read 150-cycle Illumina NextSeq 550 flow cell. Processing in the source paper ran as follows. The immunoSEQ output contained only junctional sequences without quality scores, so filtering could not match that applied to full-length reads. Sequences were annotated with PyIR, a Python wrapper for IgBLAST v1.9, using IMGT germline references to assign V/J genes and CDR3. Any read was removed if the V/J assignment was weak (E-value above 1e-6), the CDR3 was missing, or the read contained stop codons, out-of-frame junctions, or ambiguous translated residues. V3J clonotypes were defined as sequences sharing the same inferred V gene, J gene, and CDR3 amino acid sequence. Percentage overlap between repertoires was calculated by dividing the number of shared unique clonotypes by the size of the smaller repertoire. Richness of each repertoire was evaluated using RTK rarefaction, the Chao1 estimator, and Recon v2.1 estimates of unobserved clonotypes. Generation probabilities for all TCRbeta clonotypes obtained by the gDNA method from four donors were computed using OLGA. TCRdb took over this immuneACCESS table, retaining in-frame rearrangements with V and J assigned. Such tables are incomplete; in checked studies, under half of the missing clones stem from an unresolved V gene, and the remainder is unexplained. V and J calls and clone size are those listed in that table; D and trimming were worked out from the DNA. The sample table holds some 740,000 clones, of which 92% were seen once. Jointly, the top ten make up 24% of the sample.

With respect to this clone: Its antigen remains undetermined. The junction shows a germline mismatch at one end, possibly a read error.

Findings and caveats that apply to the study as a whole: Because the study included a small number of donors, the genetic and exposure-history diversity represented was limited. Higher generation probabilities were observed for clonotypes shared by all four sorted-subset donors than for non-shared clonotypes. Sharing across four donors was observed for approximately 4.6% of naive CD4, over 3% of naive CD8, 2% to 2.5% of memory CD4, and around 0.4% of memory CD8 clonotypes. Larger estimated clonotype richness was generally found for naive subsets than for memory subsets. Sampling was restricted to blood, and TCR repertoires in tissues likely differ from the TCR repertoires found in blood. Rarefaction of sorted-subset datasets indicated incomplete sequencing despite the large sequencing depth. Based on pairwise subsampling, the degree of clonotype sharing among donors was expected to be affected by sequencing depth.

Material: naive CD8+ T cells sorted from blood. The cell subset or site tag for this specimen amounts to: CD45RA+CCR7+. The sequence is built from TRBV7-7 and TRBJ2-1; the D gene cannot be resolved beyond TRBD1 or TRBD2, each matching 5 bases. This receptor was obtained from a man aged 25-45 years in good health. The DNA reads TGTGCTAGCAGCGGTCCGCCGGGACCCCCCCTTGAGCAGTTCTTC. It is translated as CASSGPPGPPLEQFF.